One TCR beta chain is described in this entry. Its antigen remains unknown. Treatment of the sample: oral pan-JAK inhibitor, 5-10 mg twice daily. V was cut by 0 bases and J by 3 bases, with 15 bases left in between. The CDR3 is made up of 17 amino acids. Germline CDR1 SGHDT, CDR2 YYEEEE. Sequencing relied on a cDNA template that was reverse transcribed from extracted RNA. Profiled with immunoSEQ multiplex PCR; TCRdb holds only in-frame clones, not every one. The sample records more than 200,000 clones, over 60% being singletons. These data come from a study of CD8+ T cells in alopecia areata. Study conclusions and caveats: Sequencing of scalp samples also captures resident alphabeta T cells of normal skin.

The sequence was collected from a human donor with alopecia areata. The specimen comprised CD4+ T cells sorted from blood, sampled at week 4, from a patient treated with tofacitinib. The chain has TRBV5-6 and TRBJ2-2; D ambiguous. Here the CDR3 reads CASSLEQWLGYTGELFF. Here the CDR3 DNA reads TGTGCCAGCAGCTTGGAACAGTGGCTTGGCTACACCGGGGAGCTGTTTTTT.